Following are 27 T cell receptor beta chains from one sample sequenced in a study of blood T cell repertoires in COVID-19. The assay was immunoSEQ multiplex PCR, and TCRdb's table has in-frame clones only and misses some. The sample lists 65,000 to 90,000 clones, roughly 85% occurring once. Sequencing input: peripheral blood. The origin of the receptors is a man between 60 and 70 years old with active or convalescent COVID-19.

This rearrangement joins TRBV29-1 to TRBJ2-1; D may be TRBD2 (5 bases). The CDR3 has 12 residues. Germline V gene sequence: CDR1 SQVTM, CDR2 ANQGSEA. Trimming cost V 4 bases and J 5 bases, with 9 bases left between them. The CDR3 DNA reads as TGCAGCGTTGTTCCTAGCAACAATGAGCAGTTCTTC. Encoded protein: CSVVPSNNEQFF.

This chain links TRBV28 with TRBJ1-1, with D uncertain. The V and J ends lost 7 bases and 1 base respectively, with 19 bases between them. This CDR3 region has 16 residues. Germline values: CDR1 MDHEN, CDR2 SYDVKM. The CDR3 nucleotides read TGTGCCAGCACCAGAGAAGGAGATTTACAGAACACTGAAGCTTTCTTT. Translating it yields CASTREGDLQNTEAFF.

By share, this clone counts as medium-sized. The genes are TRBV27 and TRBJ1-1; the D gene is possibly TRBD1 (6 bases). CDR3 size: 14 residues. Trimming removed 6 bases from V and 2 bases from J, with 13 bases in between. The germline gives CDR1 MNHEY, CDR2 SMNVEV (reference sequence). As DNA, the CDR3 is TGTGCCAGCAGCTTCGACAGGACTAACACTGAAGCTTTCTTT. It is translated as CASSFDRTNTEAFF.

The genes are TRBV20-1 and TRBJ2-5; possible D gene TRBD2, 5 bases. Between the trimmed V and J ends, which lost 3 bases and 5 bases, there was a span of 10 bases. This CDR3 has 12 residues. The germline V gene encodes CDR1 DFQATT and CDR2 SNEGSKA (reference sequence). CDR3 region: CSASREKETQYF. CDR3 in DNA: TGCAGTGCTAGTCGGGAAAAGGAGACCCAGTACTTC.

The rearrangement links TRBV4-2 to TRBJ1-2, with 7 bases aligning to TRBD1. The CDR3 sequence is 13 residues long. V lost 3 bases and J lost 7; bases outside the gene matches: 5. Germline CDR1 reads LGHNA; CDR2 reads YNFKEQ. CDR3 coding DNA: TGTGCCAGCAGCCACCCAGGGGGTGCTGGCTACACCTTC. It yields the protein CASSHPGGAGYTF.

In the case of this clone: Other nucleotide sequences from this sample produce the same CDR3. The V call is TRBV29-1, the J call TRBJ1-2; a weak D match, TRBD1 (5 bases). The CDR3 sequence is 13 residues long. Germline V gene lookup returns CDR1 SQVTM and CDR2 ANQGSEA. Trimming stripped 3 bases from V and 0 bases from J, with 8 bases between. DNA of the CDR3: TGCAGCGTTGAGGCAGGGCCTAACTATGGCTACACCTTC. Encoded protein: CSVEAGPNYGYTF.

The rearrangement uses TRBV5-8 and TRBJ2-7; D remains ambiguous. This CDR3 comprises 13 residues. Trimming stripped 0 bases from V and 3 bases from J, with 7 bases between. Germline loops: CDR1 SGHTS, CDR2 YDEGEE. The CDR3: CASSLGSFYEQYF. In DNA, the CDR3 is TGTGCCAGCAGCTTGGGGAGCTTCTACGAGCAGTACTTC.

This clone was counted only a few times. V and J are TRBV29-1 and TRBJ2-1, with D maybe TRBD2 (5 bases). CDR1 and CDR2 (germline): SQVTM, ANQGSEA. The CDR3 consists of 11 residues. Here the CDR3 reads CTRTGFNEQFF. Written as DNA, the CDR3 is TGCACCCGGACTGGATTCAATGAGCAGTTCTTC.

The DNA for the CDR3 is TGTGCCAGCAGCCCCCGGACGGGATTTAACTATGGCTACACCTTC. Translation gives CASSPRTGFNYGYTF. V and J are TRBV2 and TRBJ1-2; D not resolved. CDR1 and CDR2 (germline): SNHLY, FYNNEI. The V gene lost 6 bases and the J gene lost 1 base, with 15 bases spanning the gap. The CDR3 runs 15 residues.

V gene TRBV27 combines with J gene TRBJ1-5; tentatively, D is TRBD1 (5 bases). This CDR3 region has 15 residues. Trimming cost V 8 bases and J 3 bases, with 17 bases left between them. Germline CDR1 and CDR2: MNHEY and SMNVEV (reference sequence). The CDR3 protein is CASAPPGGFNQPQHF. CDR3 nucleotide sequence: TGTGCCAGCGCCCCCCCGGGGGGGTTCAATCAGCCCCAGCATTTT.

This clone was counted at least ten times. The chain combines TRBV21-1 with TRBJ1-5. TRBV21-1 is labeled a pseudogene. The CDR3 length is 16 residues. The CDR3 sequence: CAGGRGTRGGRQPQHF. In DNA, the CDR3 is TGTGCCGGGGGCAGAGGGACCCGCGGGGGTCGGCAGCCCCAGCATTTT.

CDR3 region: CASSPDRGVDEQYF. CDR3 DNA sequence: TGTGCCAGCTCACCGGACAGGGGGGTCGACGAGCAGTACTTC. V gene TRBV18 combines with J gene TRBJ2-7; TRBD1 matches at 10 bases. The length of the CDR3 is 14 residues. The V gene end was trimmed by 3 bases and the J gene end by 5 bases; junction bases not matched to a gene: 4. Germline V gives CDR1 KGHSH, CDR2 LQKENI.

The V gene is TRBV5-4, the J gene TRBJ1-2, with D perhaps TRBD1 (6 bases). Looked up from germline, CDR1 is SGHNT and CDR2 is YYREEE (reference sequence). V gave up 6 bases and J gave up 8 bases, with 14 bases separating them. The CDR3 is made up of 12 amino acids. CDR3 DNA sequence: TGTGCCAGCAACGGCCCAGGGGAAGGCTACACCTTC. As protein: CASNGPGEGYTF.

This chain connects TRBV6-5 to TRBJ1-3; the D is unclear. The V gene lost 5 bases and the J gene lost 3 bases, with 11 bases spanning the gap. The CDR3 has 14 amino acids. From germline, CDR1 is MNHEY and CDR2 SVGAGI. CDR3 DNA: TGTGCCAGCAGTCAGGAATCGGTTGGAAACACCATATATTTT. Its protein is CASSQESVGNTIYF.

The rearrangement joins TRBV28 to TRBJ1-4; D call uncertain. Between the trimmed V and J ends, which lost 6 bases and 12 bases, there was a span of 14 bases. There are 12 residues in the CDR3. The V gene's germline CDR1 is MDHEN and CDR2 SYDVKM. Written as DNA, the CDR3 is TGTGCCAGCAGGCGGGCAACCCAACAACTGTTTTTT. Protein product: CASRRATQQLFF.

The CDR3 region is CASSTLSPETQYF. Here the CDR3 DNA reads TGTGCCAGTAGTACCCTGTCCCCAGAGACCCAGTACTTC. The chain couples TRBV19 to TRBJ2-5; D unresolved. With 4 bases removed from V and 4 bases from J, the gap between germline ends came to 10 bases. This CDR3 contains 13 residues. Germline V CDR1 and CDR2: LNHDA, SQIVND (reference sequence).

The rearrangement joins TRBV24-1 to TRBJ2-5; tentatively, D is TRBD1 (6 bases). The CDR3 has 15 residues. The V end lost 3 bases, the J end lost 5 bases, and 15 bases lay between the germline ends. Germline V CDR1 and CDR2: KGHDR, SFDVKD. CDR3 in amino acids: CATSDPQGSGETQYF. The CDR3 DNA reads TGTGCCACCAGTGATCCACAGGGTTCGGGGGAGACCCAGTACTTC.

This chain links TRBV24-1 with TRBJ2-1; TRBD1 matches at 7 bases. V was clipped by 4 bases and J by 0 bases; unmatched bases: 5. CDR1 KGHDR and CDR2 SFDVKD come from the germline V gene. The CDR3 loop spans 16 amino acids. The CDR3 DNA follows: TGTGCCACCAGTGACCCGAAGGGGGCCTCCTACAATGAGCAGTTCTTC. Residues: CATSDPKGASYNEQFF.

The rearrangement uses TRBV2 and TRBJ1-3; TRBD1 might be the D (6 bases). Per germline, CDR1 SNHLY and CDR2 FYNNEI. CDR3 length: 15 amino acids. Trimming stripped 6 bases from V and 0 bases from J, with 12 bases between. Written as DNA, the CDR3 is TGTGCCAGCAGACCGGACAGCTACTCTGGAAACACCATATATTTT. Translating it yields CASRPDSYSGNTIYF.

The V call is TRBV29-1, the J call TRBJ1-2; 10 bases are shared with TRBD1. Unmatched junction bases numbered 2, after V lost 7 bases and J lost 3 bases. Germline-derived CDR1 and CDR2 are SQVTM and ANQGSEA. This CDR3 region has 12 residues. CDR3 sequence (DNA): TGCAGCGACGGACAGGGGGACTATGGCTACACCTTC. Amino acid sequence: CSDGQGDYGYTF. The full variable domain, rest sourced from reference TRBV29-1 and TRBJ1-2, is SAVISQKPSRDICQRGTSLTIQCQVDSQVTMMFWYRQQPGQSLTLIATANQGSEATYESGFVIDKFPISRPNLTFSTLTVSNMSPEDSSIYLCSDGQGDYGYTFGSGTRLTVV.

The V gene is TRBV6-6, the J gene TRBJ2-7; 7 bases map to TRBD1. The V gene end was trimmed by 5 bases and the J gene end by 4 bases; junction bases not matched to a gene: 5. The CDR3 totals 13 residues. Germline V lookup: CDR1 MNHNY, CDR2 SVGAGI (reference sequence). The CDR3 coding sequence is TGTGCCAGCAGTCGGGACAGTCGTTACGAGCAGTACTTC. Protein product: CASSRDSRYEQYF.

There are a few counts of this clone. This chain joins TRBV11-3 and TRBJ2-7; TRBD1 is a possible D gene (6 bases). Trimming pared 5 bases from V and 0 bases from J, leaving 14 bases between. This CDR3 comprises 15 residues. CDR1 is SGHNT and CDR2 is YENEEA in the germline V gene. The CDR3 sequence: CASSPNRALSYEQYF. In DNA form, the CDR3 reads TGTGCCAGCAGCCCAAACAGGGCCCTCTCCTACGAGCAGTACTTC. The variable domain in full, with the rest retrieved from reference TRBV11-3 and TRBJ2-7, is EAGVVQSPRYKIIEKKQPVAFWCNPISGHNTLYWYLQNLGQGPELLIRYENEEAVDDSQLPKDRFSAERLKGVDSTLKIQPAELGDSAVYLCASSPNRALSYEQYFGPGTRLTVT.

The V gene is TRBV5-4, the J gene TRBJ1-3, with unresolved D. V lost 4 bases and J 4 bases, leaving 12 bases between the germline ends. There are 14 residues in the CDR3. Germline V gene data show CDR1 as SGHNT and CDR2 as YYREEE (reference sequence). The CDR3 here is CASSPSVGGNTIYF. The DNA for the CDR3 is TGTGCCAGCAGCCCCTCTGTCGGGGGAAACACCATATATTTT.

The rearrangement joins TRBV30 to TRBJ2-7, with 7 nucleotides matching TRBD1. The trim removed 1 base at V and 7 bases at J, leaving 4 bases unmatched. CDR1 GTSNPN and CDR2 SVGIG come from the germline V gene (reference sequence). CDR3 length: 12 residues. Written as DNA, the CDR3 is TGTGCCTGGAGTGACAGGGGTGGGGAGCAGTACTTC. It translates to CAWSDRGGEQYF.

V and J are TRBV4-2 and TRBJ1-1; D might be TRBD1 (6 bases). Looked up from germline, CDR1 is LGHNA and CDR2 is YNFKEQ. The V end lost 6 bases, the J end lost 1 base, and 18 bases lay between the germline ends. There are 16 residues in the CDR3. CDR3 in DNA: TGTGCCAGCAGTTTTGGGGGGGCGGAGACGAACACTGAAGCTTTCTTT. Residues: CASSFGGAETNTEAFF.

This chain's CDR3 is CASSYWGGPMPNQPQHF. CDR3 nucleotide sequence: TGTGCCAGCAGCTATTGGGGGGGCCCGATGCCCAATCAGCCCCAGCATTTT. V usage is TRBV7-9 and J usage is TRBJ1-5; tentative D call: TRBD1 (6 bases). Germline CDR1 and CDR2: SEHNR and FQNEAQ (reference sequence). V dropped 4 bases and J dropped 3 bases, with 19 bases sitting between them. CDR3 size: 17 residues.

The chain uses TRBV15 and TRBJ2-6; TRBD1 is a possible D gene (7 bases). The length of the CDR3 is 20 residues. Germline assignment: CDR1 LNHNV and CDR2 YYDKDF (reference sequence). V lost 1 base, J lost 0 bases, and 19 bases lay in between. The CDR3 spells CATSRVFLGRGDSGANVLTF. DNA of the CDR3: TGTGCCACCAGCAGAGTTTTTTTGGGCAGGGGGGACTCTGGGGCCAACGTCCTGACTTTC.